These T cell receptor beta chains were read from a single sample in a study of blood T cell repertoires in COVID-19. Some clones are missing from TCRdb's copy, which holds only in-frame ones; the method was immunoSEQ multiplex PCR. The repertoire holds around 63,000 clones, with over 60% as singletons. The sequenced material came from peripheral blood. These receptor sequences come from a woman in her 70s with COVID-19, enrolled during active disease. Both conserved end residues are part of each CDR3. D genes are given only for firm matches. Only part of the rows carry a size: once, few, many, or a class if the clone is expanded.

TGTGCCAGCAGCGACCTAAGCGGGGGGGGCAATGAGCAGTTCTTC	CASSDLSGGGNEQFF	15	TRBD2	TRBV9	TRBJ2-1	.
TGTGCCAGTAGCCCCTGGGGGACGGGGGGTAATTCACCCCTCCACTTT	CASSPWGTGGNSPLHF	16	.	TRBV19	TRBJ1-6	once
TGTGCCAGCAGCCAAGATCGAGTTTCTGGAAACACCATATATTTT	CASSQDRVSGNTIYF	15	.	TRBV3-1/TRBV3-2	TRBJ1-3	few
TGTGCCAGCAGTCCTCGGACAGGGAAAAACATTCAGTACTTC	CASSPRTGKNIQYF	14	TRBD1	TRBV28	TRBJ2-4	.
TGTGCCAGCAGTGCCGGGCGGGGGGGCCCAACGAATGAGCAGTTCTTC	CASSAGRGGPTNEQFF	16	TRBD2	TRBV6-6	TRBJ2-1	.
TGTGCCAGCAGCTTATCCAGGGGGAATGGTAATTCACCCCTCCACTTT	CASSLSRGNGNSPLHF	16	TRBD1	TRBV7-2	TRBJ1-6	.
TGTGCCAGCAGCCCCCCGGGGAGGATGGGGAGGGCCTACAATGAGCAGTTCTTC	CASSPPGRMGRAYNEQFF	18	TRBD2	TRBV7-9	TRBJ2-1	.
TGTGCCAGTAGCACAGGGTTGAGGAATGAGCAGTTCTTC	CASSTGLRNEQFF	13	.	TRBV2	TRBJ2-1	.
TGTGCCAGCAGCCTCGCGGACACCTACTATGGCTACACCTTC	CASSLADTYYGYTF	14	.	TRBV5-6	TRBJ1-2	once
TGTGCCATCAGGGGACGGACAGCCACAGATACGCAGTATTTT	CAIRGRTATDTQYF	14	.	TRBV10-3	TRBJ2-3	.
TGTGCCAGCGGGGGAAGACAGGTGAATCAGCCCCAGCATTTT	CASGGRQVNQPQHF	14	.	TRBV2	TRBJ1-5	.
TGTGCCAGTAGTATGTTGGGACAGGGAGGCACCGGGGAGCTGTTTTTT	CASSMLGQGGTGELFF	16	TRBD1	TRBV19	TRBJ2-2	.
TGTGCCAGCAGACCACAGGGGCCTAACTATGGCTACACCTTC	CASRPQGPNYGYTF	14	TRBD1	TRBV28	TRBJ1-2	.
TGTGCCAGCAGCTTAAGGGACAGGGCCCTGTTTTTT	CASSLRDRALFF	12	TRBD1	TRBV6-5	TRBJ1-4	.
TGTGCCAGCAGCACCTGGCTAGCGGACAATGAGCAGTTCTTC	CASSTWLADNEQFF	14	TRBD2	TRBV7-6	TRBJ2-1	.
TGCGCCAGCAGCTTCGGACTAGCGGGAGGGCCTGGAGATACGCAGTATTTT	CASSFGLAGGPGDTQYF	17	TRBD2	TRBV5-1	TRBJ2-3	.
TGTGCCACCACTAGGAGTGGCTGGGAGACCCAGTACTTC	CATTRSGWETQYF	13	.	TRBV28	TRBJ2-5	.
TGCAGCGTCCCGGGAATTGAAGCTTTCTTT	CSVPGIEAFF	10	.	TRBV29-1	TRBJ1-1	.
TGTGCCAGTAGTATAGCCCGCCATGGGGGCCCTAGCATCGGCTACACCTTC	CASSIARHGGPSIGYTF	17	.	TRBV19	TRBJ1-2	.
TGTGCCAGCAGCCGTCTAGCTGGGGGGGGCGGATTTTCTAACTATGGCTACACCTTC	CASSRLAGGGGFSNYGYTF	19	.	TRBV5-6	TRBJ1-2	.
TGCAGCGCCGACATAGCGGGGGTCTACAATGAGCAGTTCTTC	CSADIAGVYNEQFF	14	TRBD2	TRBV29-1	TRBJ2-1	.
TGTGCCAGCAGCCAAGCCATGAACACTGAAGCTTTCTTT	CASSQAMNTEAFF	13	.	TRBV4-2	TRBJ1-1	.
TGTGCCAGCCTGGACTGGGAGGAGCAGTTCTTC	CASLDWEEQFF	11	.	TRBV2	TRBJ2-1	.
TGTGCCAGCAGTGACGGCCGGGAGAGCGCTCACCCCTACAATGAGCAGTTCTTC	CASSDGRESAHPYNEQFF	18	.	TRBV6-2/TRBV6-3	TRBJ2-1	.
TGTGCCAGCAGCGCCGCCGGGACATCAACTGAAGCTTTCTTT	CASSAAGTSTEAFF	14	.	TRBV7-8	TRBJ1-1	.